Listed here are 23 T cell receptor beta chains from one sample, sequenced in a study of control samples from healthy donors and cancer patients. Using immunoSEQ multiplex PCR, the repertoire was profiled, and TCRdb retains in-frame clones only, with some absent. The sample lists 80,000 to 100,000 clones; 75% to 85% were seen once. Sequences were obtained from blood. These receptors were collected from a young woman in good health.

The V gene is TRBV30, the J gene TRBJ1-2, with 8 positions matching TRBD1. In germline, CDR1 is GTSNPN, CDR2 SVGIG (reference sequence). The CDR3 covers 14 residues. After removal of 2 bases from V and 7 bases from J, the junction contained 9 bases not matched to a gene. The CDR3 is CAWSPDRGDSGYTF. CDR3 nucleotide sequence: TGTGCCTGGAGTCCCGACAGGGGCGATTCTGGCTACACCTTC.

The chain combines TRBV24-1 with TRBJ2-2, with no clear D. Trimming left V 2 bases short and J 5 bases short, with 8 bases between. Germline V gene lookup returns CDR1 KGHDR and CDR2 SFDVKD. The CDR3 contains 14 residues. The CDR3 region is CATSDSLRTGELFF. The CDR3 DNA reads TGTGCCACCAGTGATTCACTTCGTACCGGGGAGCTGTTTTTT.

V is TRBV5-1 and J is TRBJ2-3; no reliable D call. Germline V gene sequence: CDR1 SGHRS, CDR2 YFSETQ. The CDR3 has 14 amino acids. V lost 3 bases, J lost 4 bases, and 12 bases lay in between. CDR3 region: CASSSEQWADTQYF. The CDR3 nucleotides read TGCGCCAGCAGCTCAGAGCAGTGGGCAGATACGCAGTATTTT.

This clone was seen only a few times. This sequence joins TRBV12-5 and TRBJ2-4; possibly TRBD1 for D (8 bases). The length of the CDR3 is 13 residues. Trimming removed 3 bases at V and 9 bases at J, with 12 bases between. From germline, CDR1 is LGHNT and CDR2 FRNRAP. The CDR3 sequence: CASGLTGGAIQYF. CDR3 sequence (DNA): TGTGCTAGTGGTTTAACAGGGGGGGCCATTCAGTACTTC. Filled out from reference TRBV12-5 and TRBJ2-4, the complete variable domain reads DARVTQTPRHKVTEMGQEVTMRCQPILGHNTVFWYRQTMMQGLELLAYFRNRAPLDDSGMPKDRFSAEMPDATLATLKIQPSEPRDSAVYFCASGLTGGAIQYFGAGTRLSVL.

The chain carries TRBV5-6 and TRBJ2-2; D not certain. Trimming shortened V by 0 bases and J by 1 base, and 10 bases separated the two germline ends. CDR3 length: 16 residues. Germline-derived CDR1 and CDR2 are SGHDT and YYEEEE. The CDR3 DNA follows: TGTGCCAGCAGCTTGGATGCGGCAGTGAACACCGGGGAGCTGTTTTTT. It yields the protein CASSLDAAVNTGELFF.

This clone was found a few times. The chain carries TRBV3-1 (or the pseudogene TRBV3-2) and TRBJ1-1; a weak D match, TRBD1 (6 bases). CDR3 length: 14 residues. Per germline, CDR1 LGHDT and CDR2 YNNKEL (reference sequence). V lost 3 bases, J lost 5 bases, and 13 bases lay in between. CDR3 DNA: TGTGCCAGCAGCCAGGGCCCAGGGGATACTGAAGCTTTCTTT. Protein sequence: CASSQGPGDTEAFF.

This chain uses TRBV9 with TRBJ1-1; D remains unclear. The ends were cut back, 1 base at V and 4 bases at J, with 8 bases in the middle. CDR3 length: 13 residues. Per the germline V gene, CDR1 is SGDLS and CDR2 is YYNGEE. The CDR3 DNA sequence: TGTGCCAGCAGCGTATGGGAGGGCACTGAAGCTTTCTTT. This sequence encodes CASSVWEGTEAFF.

The J gene is TRBJ2-6, the V gene TRBV19, with D tentatively TRBD2 (5 bases). Looked up from germline, CDR1 is LNHDA and CDR2 is SQIVND (reference sequence). The CDR3 spans 15 residues. Trimming pared 7 bases from V and 0 bases from J, leaving 10 bases between. CDR3 bases: TGTGCCAGTATCGGCGGGTTCTCTGGGGCCAACGTCCTGACTTTC. This sequence encodes CASIGGFSGANVLTF.

J is TRBJ1-4 and V is TRBV27; D ambiguous. Germline values: CDR1 MNHEY, CDR2 SMNVEV (reference sequence). The CDR3 length is 14 residues. V lost 2 bases and J 7 bases, leaving 11 bases between the germline ends. CDR3 nucleotides: TGTGCCAGCAGTTTACGGGGAGGTCGTGAAAAACTGTTTTTT. The encoded protein is CASSLRGGREKLFF. The full variable domain, in which reference TRBV27 and TRBJ1-4 provide the parts outside the CDR3, is EAQVTQNPRYLITVTGKKLTVTCSQNMNHEYMSWYRQDPGLGLRQIYYSMNVEVTDKGDVPEGYKVSRKEKRNFPLILESPSPNQTSLYFCASSLRGGREKLFFGSGTQLSVL.

Points on this clone: The same CDR3 is also encoded by other DNA sequences in this sample. V gene TRBV5-4 combines with J gene TRBJ2-6; 8 bases match TRBD2. Trimming removed 4 bases from V and 2 bases from J; junction bases left unmatched: 2. From germline, CDR1 is SGHNT and CDR2 YYREEE (reference sequence). This CDR3 contains 15 residues. CDR3 protein: CASSPGGAGANVLTF. CDR3 DNA sequence: TGTGCCAGCAGCCCGGGAGGGGCTGGGGCCAACGTCCTGACTTTC.

The V call is TRBV7-2, the J call TRBJ2-1; D might be TRBD1 or TRBD2, each matching 5 bases. The CDR3 has 16 amino acids. Trimming removed 1 base from V and 10 bases from J, with 20 bases in between. CDR1 is SGHTA, CDR2 FQGNSA, per germline. The CDR3 spells CASSLGDVRLSGEQFF. CDR3 bases: TGTGCCAGCAGCTTAGGGGACGTAAGGCTATCGGGCGAGCAGTTCTTC.

The CDR3 reads CASSVALAYNEQFF. In DNA form, the CDR3 reads TGTGCCAGCAGCGTAGCGCTCGCCTACAATGAGCAGTTCTTC. V gene TRBV9 combines with J gene TRBJ2-1; D is unresolved. The V gene's germline CDR1 is SGDLS and CDR2 YYNGEE. V lost 0 bases, J lost 2 bases, and 6 bases lay in between. This CDR3 has 14 residues.

V is TRBV6-5 and J is TRBJ1-2; D gene ambiguous. V was pared by 6 bases and J by 8 bases, with 19 bases between. The length of the CDR3 is 14 residues. CDR1 and CDR2 (germline): MNHEY, SVGAGI. The DNA of the CDR3 is TGTGCCAGCAGGAGCGGGGAGGCCTTCAGGGGCTACACCTTC. Translation: CASRSGEAFRGYTF.

This sequence joins TRBV6-5 and TRBJ1-2, with D unclear. The CDR3 contains 16 residues. Germline V lookup: CDR1 MNHEY, CDR2 SVGAGI. V shed 0 bases and J shed 1 base, with 12 bases lying between them. The CDR3: CASSYSPETINYGYTF. CDR3 bases: TGTGCCAGCAGTTACTCCCCAGAAACTATTAACTATGGCTACACCTTC.

The rearrangement uses TRBV5-1 and TRBJ2-7; D possibly corresponds to TRBD1 (5 bases). Deletions cut 0 bases from V and 5 bases from J, with 9 bases between. The germline V gene has CDR1 SGHRS and CDR2 YFSETQ. There are 13 residues in the CDR3. CDR3 sequence: CASSLGGRNEQYF. CDR3 DNA sequence: TGCGCCAGCAGCTTGGGGGGCAGAAACGAGCAGTACTTC.

CDR3 sequence reads: CASSFSGYQETQYF. The CDR3 DNA sequence: TGTGCCAGCAGCTTCTCGGGGTACCAAGAGACCCAGTACTTC. J is TRBJ2-5 and V is TRBV7-7; maybe TRBD2 (5 bases). The V gene lost 3 bases and the J gene lost 0 bases, with 8 bases spanning the gap. The germline V gene has CDR1 SSHAT and CDR2 FNYEAQ (reference sequence). The CDR3 totals 14 residues.

The chain carries TRBV3-1 (or the pseudogene TRBV3-2) and TRBJ1-6; D might be TRBD1 (5 bases). CDR1 LGHDT and CDR2 YNNKEL come from the germline V gene (reference sequence). V was shortened by 0 bases and J by 0 bases, with 15 bases between the two germline ends. CDR3 length: 19 residues. CDR3 DNA sequence: TGTGCCAGCAGCCAAGACCGCCCGGGACGCCTCTCCTATAATTCACCCCTCCACTTT. As protein: CASSQDRPGRLSYNSPLHF.

The chain recombines TRBV3-1 (or the pseudogene TRBV3-2) with TRBJ1-5, with D possibly TRBD1 on 6 matching bases. This CDR3 has 13 residues. Trimming cost V 5 bases and J 5 bases, with 10 bases left between them. Per germline, CDR1 LGHDT and CDR2 YNNKEL (reference sequence). CDR3 in DNA: TGTGCCAGCAGCTACCGGGGGCATCAGCCCCAGCATTTT. Translating it yields CASSYRGHQPQHF.

The rearrangement joins TRBV30 to TRBJ1-6; the D gene is possibly TRBD1 (5 bases). V was trimmed by 2 bases and J by 4 bases, leaving 15 bases between them. The germline gives CDR1 GTSNPN, CDR2 SVGIG (reference sequence). The CDR3 covers 16 residues. The CDR3 DNA is TGTGCCTGGAGTCCGCCAGTTCCAGGGTATAATTCACCCCTCCACTTT. It codes for CAWSPPVPGYNSPLHF. Drawing the rest from reference TRBV30 and TRBJ1-6, the complete variable domain is SQTIHQWPATLVQPVGSPLSLECTVEGTSNPNLYWYRQAAGRGLQLLFYSVGIGQISSEVPQNLSASRPQDRQFILSSKKLLLSDSGFYLCAWSPPVPGYNSPLHFGNGTRLTVT.

The chain links TRBV6-2 or TRBV6-3 to TRBJ2-5; D call uncertain. The ends were cut back, 2 bases at V and 5 bases at J, with 3 bases in the middle. Germline loops: CDR1 MNHEY, CDR2 SVGEGT. The CDR3 totals 11 residues. CDR3 nucleotide sequence: TGTGCCAGCAGTTACATGGAGACCCAGTACTTC. Its translation is CASSYMETQYF.

V is TRBV21-1 and J is TRBJ2-5; the DNA was not compared with TRBD1, the D call given in the table. TRBV21-1 is an annotated pseudogene. The CDR3 extends over 19 amino acids. The CDR3 protein is CASSQSRGQGNFRGETQYF. Here the CDR3 DNA reads TGTGCCAGCAGCCAGTCAAGGGGACAGGGTAACTTTCGAGGGGAGACCCAGTACTTC.

The J gene is TRBJ2-7, the V gene TRBV27; 9 nucleotides line up with TRBD1. Trimming removed 5 bases from V and 5 bases from J; junction bases left unmatched: 10. The length of the CDR3 is 15 residues. CDR1 is MNHEY and CDR2 is SMNVEV in the germline V gene (reference sequence). The CDR3 nucleotides are TGTGCCAGCAGTACCCCGGGACAGGGACTTCACGAGCAGTACTTC. It specifies CASSTPGQGLHEQYF.

V and J are TRBV19 and TRBJ1-5; 7 bases align to TRBD1. This CDR3 comprises 16 residues. V shed 5 bases and J 3 bases; nucleotides not matched to a gene: 10. Germline assignment: CDR1 LNHDA and CDR2 SQIVND (reference sequence). The CDR3 is CASSPGDRLPNQPQHF. The CDR3 DNA reads TGTGCCAGTAGTCCCGGGGACAGATTGCCCAATCAGCCCCAGCATTTT. The full variable domain, completed using reference TRBV19 and TRBJ1-5, is DGGITQSPKYLFRKEGQNVTLSCEQNLNHDAMYWYRQDPGQGLRLIYYSQIVNDFQKGDIAEGYSVSREKKESFPLTVTSAQKNPTAFYLCASSPGDRLPNQPQHFGDGTRLSIL.